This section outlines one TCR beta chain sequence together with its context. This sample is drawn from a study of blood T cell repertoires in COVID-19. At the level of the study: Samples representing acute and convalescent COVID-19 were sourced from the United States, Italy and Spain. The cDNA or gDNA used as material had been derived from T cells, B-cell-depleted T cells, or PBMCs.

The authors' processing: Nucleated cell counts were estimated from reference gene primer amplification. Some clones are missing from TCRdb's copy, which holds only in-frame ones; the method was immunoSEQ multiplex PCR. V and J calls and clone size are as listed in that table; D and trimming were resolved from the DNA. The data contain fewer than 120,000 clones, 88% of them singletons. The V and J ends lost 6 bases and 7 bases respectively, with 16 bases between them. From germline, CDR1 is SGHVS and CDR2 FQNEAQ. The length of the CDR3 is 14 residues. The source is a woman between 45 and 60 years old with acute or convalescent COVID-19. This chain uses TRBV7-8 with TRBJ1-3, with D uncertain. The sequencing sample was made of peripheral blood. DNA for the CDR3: TGTGCCAGCAGTCCCGCGGGTACGAGGAACACCATATATTTT. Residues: CASSPAGTRNTIYF.